This is a list of T cell receptor beta chains from one sample in a study of OX40 agonist ivuxolimab in advanced cancers. Generated by immunoSEQ multiplex PCR, the TCRdb table keeps only in-frame clones and is missing some. Counted here are approximately 70,000 clones, about four fifths occurring once; the ten biggest clones make up approximately 1.1%. The sequencing here drew on CD4+ or CD8+ T cells sorted from blood, taken in a trial of the OX40 agonist ivuxolimab. Every receptor here comes from an adult with an advanced solid tumor such as melanoma, head and neck, liver or kidney cancer. Each CDR3 is given with its conserved first and last residue. The D gene is left open where the match is weak. Some rows mark clone size as missing; the rest say once, few, many or name a class of expanded clone.

V: TRBV19; length: 14; J: TRBJ2-2; size: NA; D: TRBD1; CDR3: CAGKETGAAGELFF; DNA: TGTGCCGGGAAGGAGACAGGGGCGGCCGGGGAGCTGTTTTTT
V: TRBV14; length: 16; J: TRBJ2-1; size: NA; D: TRBD2; CDR3: CASSQGLPIKLNEQFF; DNA: TGTGCCAGCAGCCAGGGACTACCTATTAAACTCAATGAGCAGTTCTTC
V: TRBV7-2; length: 14; J: TRBJ1-1; size: NA; D: TRBD1; CDR3: CASSPGRGSTEAFF; DNA: TGTGCCAGCAGCCCGGGCAGGGGGTCTACTGAAGCTTTCTTT
V: TRBV7-2; length: 13; J: TRBJ2-1; size: NA; D: NA; CDR3: CASSLGSYNEQFF; DNA: TGTGCCAGCAGCTTAGGGAGCTACAATGAGCAGTTCTTC
V: TRBV7-2; length: 16; J: TRBJ2-7; size: NA; D: NA; CDR3: CASSLGRSPMAYEQYF; DNA: TGTGCCAGCAGCTTAGGACGTAGCCCCATGGCCTACGAGCAGTACTTC
V: TRBV4-1; length: 14; J: TRBJ1-2; size: NA; D: NA; CDR3: CASSQDLKPQGYTF; DNA: TGCGCCAGCAGCCAAGATCTGAAGCCTCAGGGCTACACCTTC
V: TRBV28; length: 14; J: TRBJ1-5; size: NA; D: TRBD1; CDR3: CASSGQGNRQPQHF; DNA: TGTGCCAGCAGCGGACAGGGCAATCGTCAGCCCCAGCATTTT
V: TRBV19; length: 14; J: TRBJ2-7; size: once; D: TRBD1; CDR3: CASSPPDRFYEQYF; DNA: TGTGCCAGTAGTCCGCCGGACAGGTTCTACGAGCAGTACTTC
V: TRBV19; length: 12; J: TRBJ1-2; size: NA; D: NA; CDR3: CASSPDGPGYTF; DNA: TGTGCCAGTAGTCCCGATGGGCCTGGCTACACCTTC
V: TRBV5-1; length: 15; J: TRBJ2-5; size: NA; D: TRBD1; CDR3: CASSIGTGGSETQYF; DNA: TGCGCCAGCAGCATCGGGACAGGGGGCTCGGAGACCCAGTACTTC
V: TRBV5-6; length: 14; J: TRBJ1-1; size: NA; D: NA; CDR3: CASSFIRGGTEAFF; DNA: TGTGCCAGCAGCTTCATAAGGGGAGGGACTGAAGCTTTCTTT
V: TRBV6-5; length: 11; J: TRBJ1-1; size: NA; D: NA; CDR3: CASVENTEAFF; DNA: TGTGCCAGCGTGGAGAACACTGAAGCTTTCTTT
V: TRBV19; length: 13; J: TRBJ2-7; size: NA; D: TRBD2; CDR3: CASSISGLAVQYF; DNA: TGTGCCAGTAGTATCTCCGGACTAGCTGTGCAGTACTTC
V: TRBV7-9; length: 16; J: TRBJ1-1; size: few; D: TRBD1; CDR3: CASSLISGTGNTEAFF; DNA: TGTGCCAGCAGCCTGATCTCCGGGACAGGGAACACTGAAGCTTTCTTT
V: TRBV15; length: 14; J: TRBJ1-5; size: few; D: NA; CDR3: CATSRDLSGSAQHF; DNA: TGTGCCACCAGCAGAGATCTCTCCGGAAGTGCCCAGCATTTT
V: TRBV30; length: 14; J: TRBJ2-6; size: NA; D: NA; CDR3: CAWSDLSGANVLTF; DNA: TGTGCCTGGAGTGATCTCTCTGGGGCCAACGTCCTGACTTTC
V: TRBV9; length: 14; J: TRBJ2-5; size: NA; D: NA; CDR3: CASSSRGSQETQYF; DNA: TGTGCCAGCAGCAGCAGGGGTTCGCAAGAGACCCAGTACTTC
V: TRBV5-1; length: 14; J: TRBJ1-5; size: NA; D: TRBD1; CDR3: CASSLEGAVGPQHF; DNA: TGCGCCAGCAGCTTGGAGGGGGCGGTGGGGCCCCAGCATTTT
V: TRBV7-7; length: 15; J: TRBJ2-7; size: NA; D: TRBD1; CDR3: CASSLGQGALYEQYF; DNA: TGTGCCAGCAGCTTAGGGCAGGGGGCTTTATACGAGCAGTACTTC
V: TRBV5-1; length: 16; J: TRBJ2-3; size: NA; D: NA; CDR3: CASSRGGGPSTDTQYF; DNA: TGCGCCAGCAGCCGCGGAGGGGGGCCTAGCACAGATACGCAGTATTTT
V: TRBV7-9; length: 15; J: TRBJ1-4; size: NA; D: NA; CDR3: CASSLDGATNEKLFF; DNA: TGTGCCAGCAGCTTAGACGGCGCAACTAATGAAAAACTGTTTTTT
V: TRBV28; length: 14; J: TRBJ1-4; size: few; D: TRBD1; CDR3: CASSFGDRDEKLFF; DNA: TGTGCCAGCAGTTTTGGGGACAGGGACGAAAAACTGTTTTTT
V: TRBV16; length: 15; J: TRBJ1-2; size: NA; D: NA; CDR3: CASSRSGGAPYGYTF; DNA: TGTGCCAGCAGCCGGTCTGGGGGCGCACCCTATGGCTACACCTTC
V: TRBV28; length: 15; J: TRBJ2-7; size: NA; D: NA; CDR3: CASISGTPLSYEQYF; DNA: TGTGCCAGCATCTCCGGGACTCCTCTCTCCTACGAGCAGTACTTC
V: TRBV9; length: 13; J: TRBJ2-7; size: NA; D: NA; CDR3: CASSRRGAGEQYF; DNA: TGTGCCAGCAGTCGGAGGGGCGCGGGTGAGCAGTACTTC
V: TRBV6-5; length: 13; J: TRBJ2-3; size: NA; D: NA; CDR3: CASRGLNTDTQYF; DNA: TGTGCCAGCCGCGGACTGAACACAGATACGCAGTATTTT
V: TRBV4-2; length: 15; J: TRBJ2-7; size: NA; D: NA; CDR3: CASSQDWAGVYEQYF; DNA: TGTGCCAGCAGCCAAGACTGGGCAGGGGTCTACGAGCAGTACTTC
V: TRBV13; length: 15; J: TRBJ1-2; size: NA; D: NA; CDR3: CASSEAPWAGVGYTF; DNA: TGTGCCAGCAGTGAAGCACCGTGGGCAGGGGTCGGCTACACCTTC
V: TRBV4-1; length: 15; J: TRBJ2-1; size: NA; D: TRBD2; CDR3: CASRGWERGGNEQFF; DNA: TGCGCCAGCAGGGGGTGGGAGCGGGGGGGCAATGAGCAGTTCTTC
V: TRBV11-2; length: 14; J: TRBJ2-5; size: NA; D: TRBD2; CDR3: CASSFGGVQETQYF; DNA: TGTGCCAGCAGCTTCGGGGGGGTCCAAGAGACCCAGTACTTC
V: TRBV28; length: 15; J: TRBJ1-1; size: NA; D: NA; CDR3: CASTLPTGNWGKAFF; DNA: TGTGCCAGCACTCTTCCTACAGGGAACTGGGGGAAAGCTTTCTTT
V: TRBV9; length: 16; J: TRBJ2-4; size: few; D: NA; CDR3: CASSPRGSAGQNIQYF; DNA: TGTGCCAGCAGCCCCCGGGGGTCCGCGGGTCAAAACATTCAGTACTTC
V: TRBV19; length: 13; J: TRBJ1-6; size: NA; D: NA; CDR3: CATTGGIGSPLHF; DNA: TGTGCCACCACGGGGGGCATAGGTTCACCCCTCCACTTT
V: TRBV5-4; length: 16; J: TRBJ2-2; size: NA; D: NA; CDR3: CASSLGRGIDTGELFF; DNA: TGTGCCAGCAGCTTGGGCCGGGGCATAGACACCGGGGAGCTGTTTTTT
V: TRBV6-1; length: 14; J: TRBJ1-1; size: NA; D: NA; CDR3: CASSSTWQNTEAFF; DNA: TGTGCCAGCAGTTCCACTTGGCAGAACACTGAAGCTTTCTTT
V: TRBV7-7; length: 13; J: TRBJ2-1; size: NA; D: NA; CDR3: CASSFGTNNEQFF; DNA: TGTGCCAGCAGCTTCGGGACAAACAATGAGCAGTTCTTC
V: TRBV29-1; length: 14; J: TRBJ1-1; size: NA; D: TRBD1; CDR3: CSVGNTGGATEAFF; DNA: TGCAGCGTAGGCAATACAGGGGGGGCCACTGAAGCTTTCTTT
V: TRBV15; length: 18; J: TRBJ2-1; size: NA; D: TRBD1; CDR3: CATSSPGQGLKNYNEQFF; DNA: TGTGCCACCAGCAGTCCTGGACAGGGGCTAAAGAACTACAATGAGCAGTTCTTC
V: TRBV25-1; length: 17; J: TRBJ2-1; size: NA; D: NA; CDR3: CASSGRFGPGRDNEQFF; DNA: TGTGCCAGCAGTGGGAGGTTCGGACCGGGTAGAGACAATGAGCAGTTCTTC
V: TRBV10-1; length: 15; J: TRBJ2-5; size: NA; D: NA; CDR3: CASSDSWGPKETQYF; DNA: TGCGCCAGCAGTGACTCTTGGGGGCCCAAAGAGACCCAGTACTTC